The 30 T cell receptor beta chains listed next were all sequenced from one sample in a study of cytomegalovirus exposure and HLA in healthy donors. The study ran its PCR with 60 Vbeta and 13 Jbeta primers. This table comes from immunoSEQ multiplex PCR, and its TCRdb copy is limited to in-frame clones, with some not included. The table records some 130,000 clones, roughly 10% of them present only once. The sequencing input was PBMCs. The receptor set was obtained from a man aged 45-60 years in good health and CMV-seronegative.

This clone was detected a few times. The chain links TRBV30 to TRBJ1-1; no definite D call. The germline V gene has CDR1 GTSNPN and CDR2 SVGIG (reference sequence). V shed 5 bases and J shed 10 bases, with 5 bases lying between them. CDR3 length: 8 residues. CDR3: CAWGAAFF. The CDR3 bases are TGTGCCTGGGGAGCAGCTTTCTTT.

This clone has just a few counts. The V call is TRBV28, the J call TRBJ1-5; D call uncertain. CDR3 length equals 13 residues. Trimming pared 10 bases from V and 0 bases from J, leaving 10 bases between. Germline CDR1 MDHEN, CDR2 SYDVKM. The CDR3: CATFHSSNQPQHF. DNA for the CDR3: TGTGCCACCTTTCATAGTAGCAATCAGCCCCAGCATTTT.

The rearrangement joins TRBV29-1 to TRBJ1-2; TRBD1 aligns across 8 bases. Germline CDR1 and CDR2: SQVTM and ANQGSEA. V was clipped by 4 bases and J by 2 bases; unmatched bases: 3. The CDR3 has 13 residues. The CDR3 DNA sequence: TGCAGCGTTGTAAGGACAGGGAACTATGGCTACACCTTC. Residues: CSVVRTGNYGYTF.

This clone came up a few times. The chain combines TRBV18 with TRBJ1-2, with TRBD1 identical over 9 bases. Trimming removed 2 bases from V and 1 base from J; junction bases left unmatched: 8. Germline CDR1 is KGHSH and CDR2 is LQKENI. The CDR3 runs to 17 residues. The CDR3 protein is CASSPNPGTGINYGYTF. CDR3 nucleotides: TGTGCCAGCTCACCAAATCCCGGGACAGGGATTAACTATGGCTACACCTTC.

J is TRBJ2-1 and V is TRBV5-5; 11 bases are shared with TRBD2. This CDR3 spans 16 amino acids. CDR1 is SGHKS, CDR2 YYEKEE, per germline (reference sequence). The V gene end was trimmed by 6 bases and the J gene end by 0 bases; junction bases not matched to a gene: 5. The CDR3 reads CASTGTSGSSYNEQFF. CDR3 nucleotides: TGTGCCAGCACCGGGACTAGCGGAAGCTCCTACAATGAGCAGTTCTTC.

This clone appeared a few times. J is TRBJ2-7 and V is TRBV5-6; 8 nucleotides match TRBD1. J gave up 5 bases and V 0 bases, and 4 bases lay outside the gene matches. Germline V gives CDR1 SGHDT, CDR2 YYEEEE. The CDR3 runs 14 residues. The CDR3: CASSLVGTGNEQYF. CDR3 in DNA: TGTGCCAGCAGCTTGGTAGGGACAGGCAACGAGCAGTACTTC. Together with reference TRBV5-6 and TRBJ2-7, the CDR3 gives the full variable domain: DAGVTQSPTHLIKTRGQQVTLRCSPKSGHDTVSWYQQALGQGPQFIFQYYEEEERQRGNFPDRFSGHQFPNYSSELNVNALLLGDSALYLCASSLVGTGNEQYFGPGTRLTVT.

This clone has just a few counts. The J gene is TRBJ2-5, the V gene TRBV7-2; 9 bases agree with TRBD1. The CDR3 consists of 14 residues. V trimming: 4 bases; J trimming: 5 bases; junction bases outside the gene matches: 5. CDR1 and CDR2 (germline): SGHTA, FQGNSA. The CDR3 sequence: CASSSMTGGETQYF. In nucleotides, the CDR3 is TGTGCCAGCAGCTCCATGACAGGGGGGGAGACCCAGTACTTC.

The genes are TRBV30 and TRBJ2-7; perhaps TRBD2 as D (6 bases). Germline CDR1 reads GTSNPN; CDR2 reads SVGIG (reference sequence). The CDR3 extends over 16 amino acids. V was shortened by 0 bases and J by 0 bases, with 15 bases between the two germline ends. Here the CDR3 reads CAWSVPGGDSSYEQYF. Here the CDR3 DNA reads TGTGCCTGGAGTGTACCTGGCGGGGATAGCTCCTACGAGCAGTACTTC.

CDR3 loop: CASSLQYREGQPQHF. CDR3 DNA sequence: TGTGCCAGCAGCTTGCAGTACAGGGAGGGGCAGCCCCAGCATTTT. The chain recombines TRBV5-5 with TRBJ1-5, with a weak D call TRBD1 (6 bases). The CDR3 extends over 15 amino acids. Germline V gives CDR1 SGHKS, CDR2 YYEKEE (reference sequence). The ends were cut back, 1 base at V and 7 bases at J, with 15 bases in the middle.

The chain uses TRBV21-1 and TRBJ1-5. TRBV21-1 is noted as a pseudogene. This CDR3 is 17 amino acids long. This CDR3 reads CASSKWESRGDNQPQHF. The CDR3 coding sequence is TGTGCCAGCAGCAAATGGGAGAGCCGGGGGGACAATCAGCCCCAGCATTTT.

This clone has only a few counts. The chain uses TRBV21-1 and TRBJ2-5; the table's D call, TRBD1, has no DNA check behind it. TRBV21-1 is noted as a pseudogene. The CDR3 runs 15 residues. The CDR3 is CASSTRDRGQETQYF. CDR3 sequence (DNA): TGTGCCAGCAGCACCCGGGACAGGGGGCAAGAGACCCAGTACTTC.

J is TRBJ1-2 and V is TRBV30, with 8 bases fitting TRBD1. Germline V CDR1 and CDR2: GTSNPN, SVGIG (reference sequence). This CDR3 is built from 15 residues. Losses at the gene ends were 4 bases for V and 2 bases for J; bases not matched to a gene: 9. DNA of the CDR3: TGTGCCTGGACCAAACCCGGACAGGGAAACTATGGCTACACCTTC. Its protein is CAWTKPGQGNYGYTF.

This clone was seen a few times. The V call is TRBV12-5, the J call TRBJ1-6, with a weak D call TRBD1 (6 bases). Trimming took off 7 bases at V and 3 bases at J, with 25 bases between the two ends. The V gene's germline CDR1 is LGHNT and CDR2 FRNRAP. The CDR3 length is 19 residues. The CDR3 is CASDQTGTLTSFYNSPLHF. For the CDR3, the DNA is TGTGCTAGTGACCAAACCGGGACACTCACCTCTTTCTATAATTCACCCCTCCACTTT.

The chain has TRBV4-1 and TRBJ2-7; 9 nucleotides match TRBD2. The CDR3 consists of 18 residues. The V gene end was trimmed by 2 bases and the J gene end by 2 bases; junction bases not matched to a gene: 13. Germline CDR1 and CDR2: MGHRA and YSYEKL. CDR3 loop: CASSQIISGSRITYEQYF. CDR3 DNA: TGCGCCAGCAGCCAAATAATTAGCGGGAGTCGGATCACCTACGAGCAGTACTTC.

This rearrangement joins TRBV6-5 to TRBJ1-4; no clear D gene. Trimming pared 2 bases from V and 8 bases from J, leaving 9 bases between. This CDR3 has 13 residues. Germline CDR1 MNHEY, CDR2 SVGAGI. The CDR3 reads CASSYGSGEKLFF. The CDR3 region has the DNA TGTGCCAGCAGTTACGGGTCGGGGGAAAAACTGTTTTTT.

This clone appeared a few times. The V gene is TRBV5-6, the J gene TRBJ1-4, with 8 bases lining up with TRBD1. Germline assignment: CDR1 SGHDT and CDR2 YYEEEE. The length of the CDR3 is 15 residues. V gave up 4 bases and J gave up 8 bases; unmatched junction bases: 10. The CDR3 sequence is CASSTRQGPGEKLFF. In DNA form, the CDR3 reads TGTGCCAGCAGCACCAGACAGGGGCCGGGGGAAAAACTGTTTTTT.

The table lists this clone with a count of one. This chain connects TRBV11-2 to TRBJ1-2; D may be TRBD1 (6 bases). Trimming removed 4 bases from V and 5 bases from J, with 11 bases in between. The CDR3 totals 13 residues. The V gene's germline CDR1 is SGHAT and CDR2 FQNNGV. CDR3 in DNA: TGTGCCAGCAGCTCGCAGGGGTGGTATGGCTACACCTTC. It yields the protein CASSSQGWYGYTF.

A few counts support this clone. The rearrangement uses TRBV29-1 and TRBJ2-7, with unresolved D. Germline V gene data show CDR1 as SQVTM and CDR2 as ANQGSEA. Trimming left V 4 bases short and J 5 bases short, with 9 bases between. CDR3 size: 11 residues. The CDR3 here is CSVGEAHEQYF. The CDR3 DNA follows: TGCAGCGTTGGAGAAGCCCACGAGCAGTACTTC.

V and J are TRBV6-5 and TRBJ2-1, with a possible D match to TRBD2 (5 bases). Germline CDR1 MNHEY, CDR2 SVGAGI. The CDR3 covers 15 residues. Trimming removed 4 bases at V and 6 bases at J, with 16 bases between. As DNA, the CDR3 is TGTGCCAGCAGTTCGGCGGGTGGGCGGGTCAATGAGCAGTTCTTC. It codes for CASSSAGGRVNEQFF.

This clone was seen a handful of times. The chain uses TRBV7-3 and TRBJ2-1; D perhaps matches TRBD1 (5 bases). Trimming stripped 5 bases from V and 9 bases from J, with 17 bases between. CDR1 SGHTA and CDR2 FQGTGA come from the germline V gene. There are 14 residues in the CDR3. The CDR3 reads CASSLGPQRGEQFF. The CDR3 DNA follows: TGTGCCAGCAGCCTGGGCCCTCAAAGGGGTGAGCAGTTCTTC.

This sequence joins TRBV18 and TRBJ1-2; no reliable D call. Germline V gene data show CDR1 as KGHSH and CDR2 as LQKENI. Trimming shortened V by 0 bases and J by 3 bases, and 11 bases separated the two germline ends. This CDR3 region has 15 residues. The CDR3 DNA follows: TGTGCCAGCTCACCACCCACACAGAGTCACTATGGCTACACCTTC. It codes for CASSPPTQSHYGYTF.

The chain employs TRBV7-9 and TRBJ1-2, with a possible D match to TRBD1 (5 bases). Trimming took off 5 bases at V and 4 bases at J, with 17 bases between the two ends. Germline V lookup: CDR1 SEHNR, CDR2 FQNEAQ (reference sequence). The CDR3 extends over 15 amino acids. CDR3 sequence (DNA): TGTGCCAGCAGCCAACAGACAGAGCTCCTCTATGGCTACACCTTC. Translating it yields CASSQQTELLYGYTF.

V gene TRBV30 combines with J gene TRBJ1-2, with D unresolved. The CDR3 runs to 13 residues. The V gene's germline CDR1 is GTSNPN and CDR2 SVGIG (reference sequence). Trimming took 0 bases from V and 8 from J, leaving 13 bases between them. Written as DNA, the CDR3 is TGTGCCTGGAGTGTAAACCGAGACTCGGGCTACACCTTC. Its protein product is CAWSVNRDSGYTF.

The CDR3 reads CASSQDVRDRVLNTEAFF. The CDR3 DNA is TGTGCCAGCAGCCAAGATGTTAGGGACAGAGTTCTGAACACTGAAGCTTTCTTT. The gene calls are TRBV4-2 and TRBJ1-1, with TRBD1 matching 7 bases. This CDR3 is 18 amino acids long. J lost 0 bases, V lost 0 bases, and 10 bases had no gene match. Germline CDR1 is LGHNA and CDR2 is YNFKEQ.

In the case of this clone: Distinct nucleotide sequences in the sample also encode this CDR3. V gene TRBV19 combines with J gene TRBJ1-2; TRBD1 matches 10 bases. CDR3 length: 20 residues. Per germline, CDR1 LNHDA and CDR2 SQIVND (reference sequence). Trimming took 0 bases from V and 8 from J; bases not matched to a gene: 21. The CDR3 DNA reads as TGTGCCAGTAGTATAGATCACCTAACGACGTCGGGACAGGGGACGAGAGGCTACACCTTC. Protein sequence: CASSIDHLTTSGQGTRGYTF.

This clone was counted only a few times. The chain combines TRBV28 with TRBJ1-3; TRBD1 is a possible D gene (5 bases). This CDR3 spans 15 amino acids. V was trimmed by 8 bases and J by 4 bases, leaving 18 bases between them. Germline V CDR1 and CDR2: MDHEN, SYDVKM. For the CDR3, the DNA is TGTGCCAGCCATGGGGGGAGTATGCCCGGAAACACCATATATTTT. It specifies CASHGGSMPGNTIYF.

The chain combines TRBV6-5 with TRBJ1-1; weak D call: TRBD1 (6 bases). CDR3 length equals 16 residues. Trimming cost V 0 bases and J 3 bases, with 14 bases left between them. In germline, CDR1 is MNHEY, CDR2 SVGAGI. DNA of the CDR3: TGTGCCAGCAGTTACTCGAGTATCCAGGGGTACACTGAAGCTTTCTTT. Protein sequence: CASSYSSIQGYTEAFF.

Only a few counts were recorded for this clone. V gene TRBV6-1 combines with J gene TRBJ2-2; a weak D match, TRBD2 (7 bases). The CDR3 totals 15 residues. Trimming shortened V by 5 bases and J by 5 bases, and 15 bases separated the two germline ends. Per the germline V gene, CDR1 is MNHNS and CDR2 is SASEGT. The DNA of the CDR3 is TGTGCCAGCAGTCCCGAAGGGGGAGGGACCGGGGAGCTGTTTTTT. Protein product: CASSPEGGGTGELFF.

This sequence joins TRBV7-9 and TRBJ2-2; 10 positions match TRBD1. Trimming removed 4 bases from V and 6 bases from J; junction bases left unmatched: 8. The CDR3 consists of 16 residues. Germline loops: CDR1 SEHNR, CDR2 FQNEAQ (reference sequence). The chain's CDR3 is CASSWGTGVYPGELFF. DNA for the CDR3: TGTGCCAGCAGCTGGGGGACAGGGGTCTATCCCGGGGAGCTGTTTTTT.

This chain joins TRBV28 and TRBJ1-1; a possible D gene is TRBD1 (5 bases). CDR3 size: 14 residues. V was cut by 5 bases and J by 5 bases, with 15 bases left in between. The V gene's germline CDR1 is MDHEN and CDR2 SYDVKM. The CDR3 nucleotides are TGTGCCAGCAGTCCTCGATCCGGGGGGACTGAAGCTTTCTTT. It encodes CASSPRSGGTEAFF. The variable domain in full, with the rest retrieved from reference TRBV28 and TRBJ1-1, is DVKVTQSSRYLVKRTGEKVFLECVQDMDHENMFWYRQDPGLGLRLIYFSYDVKMKEKGDIPEGYSVSREKKERFSLILESASTNQTSMYLCASSPRSGGTEAFFGQGTRLTVV.